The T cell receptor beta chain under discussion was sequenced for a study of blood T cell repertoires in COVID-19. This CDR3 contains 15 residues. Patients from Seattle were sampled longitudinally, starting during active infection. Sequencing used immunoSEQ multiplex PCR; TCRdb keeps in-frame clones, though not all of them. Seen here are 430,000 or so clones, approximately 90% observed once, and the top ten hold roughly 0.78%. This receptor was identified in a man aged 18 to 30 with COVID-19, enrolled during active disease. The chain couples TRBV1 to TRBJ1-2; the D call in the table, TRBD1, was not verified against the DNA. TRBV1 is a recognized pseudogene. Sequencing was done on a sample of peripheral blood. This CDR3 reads CTSSLGQGARYGYTF. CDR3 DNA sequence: TGCACCAGCAGCCTCGGACAGGGGGCAAGGTATGGCTACACCTTC.